This passage covers 28 T cell receptor beta chains from one sample sequenced in a study of CXCR3-negative and CXCR3-positive naive CD8 T cells. Carrying UMI labels, the TRB cDNA libraries were prepared through 5' RACE. TCRdb reprocessed the 5' RACE reads, with one entry per CDR3 protein and no DNA. The record lists about 82,000 distinct CDR3 sequences, of which the ten most abundant hold approximately 0.99%. The sequenced sample consisted of naive CXCR3- CD8+ T cells from blood. Subset given: CD45RO-CCR7+CD27+CD95- naive CD8+ T cells lacking CXCR3 (TNR3-). These receptor sequences come from a human donor in good health. Some clones in this sample may be carry-over from other donors' samples.

The chain couples TRBV6-1 to TRBJ1-5; the D call from TCRdb, TRBD1, cannot be confirmed without DNA. The CDR3 has 15 amino acids. Per germline, CDR1 MNHNS and CDR2 SASEGT. CDR3: CASSAGTGDNQPQHF.

This rearrangement joins TRBV28 to TRBJ2-7; TCRdb names TRBD1, which stays unverified in the absence of DNA. This CDR3 has 14 amino acids. Germline CDR1 and CDR2: MDHEN and SYDVKM. CDR3 residues: CASSPGTGVGEQYF.

The V call is TRBV2, the J call TRBJ1-3; TCRdb's D call, TRBD1, is unchecked because there is no DNA. There are 16 residues in the CDR3. In germline, CDR1 is SNHLY, CDR2 FYNNEI. CDR3: CASSEDTGGSGNTIYF.

This chain links TRBV6-2 or TRBV6-3 with TRBJ2-4; the D gene TCRdb calls, TRBD2, cannot be checked with no DNA. CDR3 length: 16 amino acids. Germline V lookup: CDR1 MNHEY, CDR2 SVGEGT. The CDR3 here is CASSPMVGGGGNIQYF.

The genes are TRBV6-6 and TRBJ2-3; TCRdb returns TRBD2, unconfirmable since there is no DNA. In germline, CDR1 is MNHNY, CDR2 SVGAGI (reference sequence). The CDR3 covers 12 residues. The chain's CDR3 is CASGSGGDTQYF.

The J gene is TRBJ1-2, the V gene TRBV15; TCRdb selects TRBD1, and the lack of DNA leaves this call unchecked. The CDR3 spans 15 residues. Germline lookup yields CDR1 LNHNV and CDR2 YYDKDF (reference sequence). The CDR3 region is CATSKMGQSNYGYTF.

This rearrangement joins TRBV7-6 to TRBJ2-7; absent DNA, TCRdb's TRBD1 call cannot be checked. Germline V gene data show CDR1 as SGHVS and CDR2 as FNYEAQ. The CDR3 consists of 14 residues. This chain's CDR3 is CASSLEGGSYEQYF.

The J gene is TRBJ2-7, the V gene TRBV4-1. The CDR3 runs to 12 residues. Germline-derived CDR1 and CDR2 are MGHRA and YSYEKL. The CDR3 reads CASRGGSYEQYF.

V and J are TRBV4-3 and TRBJ2-7; absent DNA, TCRdb's TRBD1 call cannot be checked. The germline CDR1 and CDR2 sequences are LGHNA and YSLEER. CDR3 length: 13 residues. This CDR3 reads CASSPGPMYEQYF.

The J gene is TRBJ2-1, the V gene TRBV5-1. The CDR3 is 15 amino acids. Germline V lookup: CDR1 SGHRS, CDR2 YFSETQ. This CDR3 reads CASSLAESSYNEQFF.

This chain joins TRBV7-8 and TRBJ2-7; TCRdb's D call, TRBD2, is unchecked because there is no DNA. The CDR3 length is 17 residues. The germline gives CDR1 SGHVS, CDR2 FQNEAQ. This CDR3 reads CASSFSSGAPTIYEQYF.

V gene TRBV29-1 combines with J gene TRBJ2-3; the D gene TCRdb calls, TRBD1, cannot be checked with no DNA. The germline CDR1 and CDR2 sequences are SQVTM and ANQGSEA. CDR3 size: 13 residues. The chain's CDR3 is CSGRTGSTDTQYF.

The rearrangement uses TRBV7-9 and TRBJ2-7; as DNA is missing, the TRBD1 call by TCRdb cannot be tested. The germline V gene encodes CDR1 SEHNR and CDR2 FQNEAQ (reference sequence). The CDR3 length is 15 residues. This chain's CDR3 is CASSSRDTESYEQYF.

The V and J genes are TRBV7-9 and TRBJ2-3; as DNA is missing, the TRBD2 call by TCRdb cannot be tested. The V gene's germline CDR1 is SEHNR and CDR2 FQNEAQ (reference sequence). The CDR3 covers 16 residues. The chain's CDR3 is CASSPTSGVSQDTQYF. The full variable domain, completed using reference TRBV7-9 and TRBJ2-3, is DTGVSQNPRHKITKRGQNVTFRCDPISEHNRLYWYRQTLGQGPEFLTYFQNEAQLEKSRLLSDRFSAERPKGSFSTLEIQRTEQGDSAMYLCASSPTSGVSQDTQYFGPGTRLTVL.

The V and J genes are TRBV5-6 and TRBJ2-1; TCRdb's D gene call, TRBD2, goes unchecked for lack of DNA. This CDR3 has 13 residues. Germline-derived CDR1 and CDR2 are SGHDT and YYEEEE. Here the CDR3 reads CASSSGLGNEQFF. Complete variable domain (other parts from reference TRBV5-6 and TRBJ2-1): DAGVTQSPTHLIKTRGQQVTLRCSPKSGHDTVSWYQQALGQGPQFIFQYYEEEERQRGNFPDRFSGHQFPNYSSELNVNALLLGDSALYLCASSSGLGNEQFFGPGTRLTVL.

The chain combines TRBV4-1 with TRBJ1-1. CDR3 length: 13 residues. Germline CDR1 and CDR2: MGHRA and YSYEKL. This chain's CDR3 is CASSQGVGTEAFF.

This chain uses TRBV6-5 with TRBJ2-5; with no DNA, the TCRdb D assignment of TRBD2 cannot be verified. This CDR3 has 16 amino acids. CDR1 and CDR2 from the germline V gene are MNHEY and SVGAGI. This CDR3 reads CASRGLAVEGGETQYF.

V usage is TRBV29-1 and J usage is TRBJ1-2; TCRdb outputs TRBD1, but without DNA this stays unchecked. Germline CDR1 SQVTM, CDR2 ANQGSEA. This CDR3 is built from 12 residues. This CDR3 reads CSVESTGGGYTF.

The genes are TRBV5-1 and TRBJ2-1; TCRdb proposes TRBD1, but this gene call is untestable without DNA. From germline, CDR1 is SGHRS and CDR2 YFSETQ. This CDR3 comprises 16 residues. Here the CDR3 reads CASSLKTGEPYNEQFF.

The chain has TRBV10-2 and TRBJ1-5; TCRdb indicates TRBD1, and absent DNA this call remains unverified. The CDR3 is 15 amino acids. Germline V gene data show CDR1 as WSHSY and CDR2 as SAAADI. CDR3 region: CASSESEEAAPPQHF.

The V call is TRBV5-5, the J call TRBJ2-7. The CDR3 runs 14 residues. Germline V CDR1 and CDR2: SGHKS, YYEKEE (reference sequence). CDR3 loop: CASSLAGNPYEQYF. The full variable domain, in which reference TRBV5-5 and TRBJ2-7 provide the parts outside the CDR3, is DAGVTQSPTHLIKTRGQQVTLRCSPISGHKSVSWYQQVLGQGPQFIFQYYEKEERGRGNFPDRFSARQFPNYSSELNVNALLLGDSALYLCASSLAGNPYEQYFGPGTRLTVT.

V gene TRBV27 combines with J gene TRBJ2-1; TCRdb reports TRBD2, a call that lacks DNA to check it against. The CDR3 runs to 13 residues. Germline CDR1 reads MNHEY; CDR2 reads SMNVEV (reference sequence). Here the CDR3 reads CASSLAGGNEQFF.

The V gene is TRBV12-3 or TRBV12-4, the J gene TRBJ2-7. The CDR3 sequence is 13 residues long. The CDR3 reads CASSLAPTYEQYF.

J is TRBJ1-2 and V is TRBV7-9; the D gene TCRdb calls, TRBD1, cannot be checked with no DNA. There are 13 residues in the CDR3. The germline gives CDR1 SEHNR, CDR2 FQNEAQ (reference sequence). The CDR3 loop reads CASSARNRDGYTF.

This rearrangement joins TRBV11-2 to TRBJ2-7; TCRdb proposes TRBD2, but this gene call is untestable without DNA. CDR3 size: 13 residues. Germline V gene data show CDR1 as SGHAT and CDR2 as FQNNGV. The CDR3 protein is CASIAGSPYEQYF.

The V call is TRBV29-1, the J call TRBJ2-7. This CDR3 is 11 amino acids long. Germline V lookup: CDR1 SQVTM, CDR2 ANQGSEA. CDR3 residues: CSVAGGSEQYF.

The chain joins TRBV5-1 to TRBJ2-1; the TRBD2 assignment by TCRdb is unverifiable without DNA. There are 12 residues in the CDR3. The V gene's germline CDR1 is SGHRS and CDR2 YFSETQ. Here the CDR3 reads CASSLEGLGLFF.

The chain joins TRBV19 to TRBJ2-2; the TCRdb call, TRBD1, lacks DNA for checking. This CDR3 contains 13 residues. Germline V gene lookup returns CDR1 LNHDA and CDR2 SQIVND (reference sequence). The CDR3 loop is CASNPGSGRELFF.